Following are 23 T cell receptor beta chains from one sample sequenced in a study. Via MiXCR, TCRdb re-called the 5' RACE reads, giving one row per CDR3 protein. The sample has about 41,000 distinct CDR3 sequences, roughly 27% seen once; the top ten hold 3.5% to 4.5%. The sample consisted of memory CD4+ T cells sorted from a lymph node. As for subset: memory CD4+ T cells, CD4+CD45RO+CD25-. The source of these receptors is a female donor with breast cancer.

The chain carries TRBV6-1 and TRBJ1-2; D ambiguous. Germline CDR1 is MNHNS and CDR2 is SASEGT. This CDR3 is built from 14 residues. Between the trimmed V and J ends, which lost 1 base and 2 bases, there was a span of 8 bases. The CDR3 region has the DNA TGTGCCAGCAGTGAAGTTCTGCAGAACTATGGCTACACCTTC. This codes for CASSEVLQNYGYTF.

In regard to this clonotype: Germline is not matched at one junction end, which may reflect a read error. V and J are TRBV20-1 and TRBJ2-2; D perhaps matches TRBD2 (6 bases). The CDR3 totals 16 residues. Germline values: CDR1 DFQATT, CDR2 SNEGSKA (reference sequence). CDR3 bases: TGCAGTGCTGGAGATCCTCTAGCGAGGAACACCGGGGAGCTGTTTTTT. Translation: CSAGDPLARNTGELFF.

In regard to this clonotype: Sequence at one end of the junction differs from germline and may be a read error. This chain links TRBV20-1 with TRBJ2-7, with a possible D match to TRBD1 (6 bases). Germline V gene sequence: CDR1 DFQATT, CDR2 SNEGSKA (reference sequence). The CDR3 is 12 amino acids. The CDR3 bases are TGCAGTGCCACGCGGACAGCCTACGAGCAGCACTTC. It yields the protein CSATRTAYEQHF.

This clonotype was detected a few times. The J gene is TRBJ2-1, the V gene TRBV6-1, with TRBD2 as a possible D gene (6 bases). The germline V gene has CDR1 MNHNS and CDR2 SASEGT. The V and J ends lost 10 bases and 6 bases respectively, with 19 bases between them. CDR3 size: 14 residues. This CDR3 is CATSGLGAPNEQFF. CDR3 sequence (DNA): TGTGCCACCTCGGGACTCGGCGCCCCCAATGAGCAGTTCTTC.

The CDR3 loop is CAWSDRTVYYEQYF. The DNA of the CDR3 is TGTGCCTGGAGTGATAGGACAGTCTACTACGAGCAGTACTTC. The genes are TRBV30 and TRBJ2-7; weak D call: TRBD1 (6 bases). The V end was cut by 1 base, the J end by 3 bases, with 13 bases between. Per germline, CDR1 GTSNPN and CDR2 SVGIG (reference sequence). This CDR3 has 14 residues.

As for this clonotype: Its ends do not fully match the called genes, so a read error is possible. This chain uses TRBV9 with TRBJ1-6; 8 bases match TRBD1. CDR1 and CDR2 (germline): SGDLS, YYNGEE. The CDR3 extends over 15 amino acids. The DNA of the CDR3 is TGTGCCAGCAGCGGGGGACAGGTCCATAATTCACCCCCCCACTTT. Protein product: CASSGGQVHNSPPHF.

The genes are TRBV4-1 and TRBJ2-7, with 8 nucleotides matching TRBD1. CDR1 is MGHRA and CDR2 is YSYEKL in the germline V gene. The CDR3 length is 15 residues. V lost 1 base, J lost 3 bases, and 5 bases stayed unmatched. The CDR3 here is CASSQVEQGDYEQYF. The CDR3 nucleotides read TGCGCCAGCAGCCAAGTGGAACAGGGGGACTACGAGCAGTACTTC.

The rearrangement uses TRBV7-2 and TRBJ2-5; 10 bases fit TRBD2. Trimming removed 2 bases from V and 5 bases from J; junction bases left unmatched: 8. The CDR3 totals 16 residues. Germline V CDR1 and CDR2: SGHTA, FQGNSA. The CDR3 loop reads CASSLRRAGGVETQYF. CDR3 coding DNA: TGTGCCAGCAGCTTAAGGCGAGCGGGGGGGGTCGAGACCCAGTACTTC. Using reference TRBV7-2 and TRBJ2-5 for the parts outside the CDR3, the full variable domain is GAGVSQSPSNKVTEKGKDVELRCDPISGHTALYWYRQSLGQGLEFLIYFQGNSAPDKSGLPSDRFSAERTGGSVSTLTIQRTQQEDSAVYLCASSLRRAGGVETQYFGPGTRLLVL.

The V and J genes are TRBV12-3 or TRBV12-4 and TRBJ2-7; TRBD1 aligns across 8 bases. Trimming took 5 bases from V and 2 from J; bases not matched to a gene: 8. This CDR3 is 15 amino acids long. CDR3 in amino acids: CASSTWTGNPYEQYF. The CDR3 region has the DNA TGTGCCAGCAGTACGTGGACAGGGAATCCCTACGAGCAGTACTTC.

V is TRBV20-1 and J is TRBJ2-1; no clear D. V lost 5 bases and J lost 1, with 12 bases in between. In germline, CDR1 is DFQATT, CDR2 SNEGSKA (reference sequence). The CDR3 length is 14 residues. The CDR3 is CSAPKILSYNEQFF. The CDR3 DNA sequence: TGCAGTGCTCCGAAGATTCTGTCCTACAATGAGCAGTTCTTC.

This clonotype was picked up a small number of times. The chain links TRBV20-1 to TRBJ2-7; 7 positions match TRBD1. Germline loops: CDR1 DFQATT, CDR2 SNEGSKA (reference sequence). The CDR3 loop spans 12 amino acids. The junction had 5 bases not matched to a gene; V was cut back by 6 bases and J by 3 bases. The CDR3 DNA reads as TGCAGTGCCAAAGGGACAGTCTACGAGCAGTACTTC. Its translation is CSAKGTVYEQYF.

This chain connects TRBV27 to TRBJ2-7; TRBD1 matches 8 bases. The junction had 9 bases not matched to a gene; V was cut back by 6 bases and J by 2 bases. Per germline, CDR1 MNHEY and CDR2 SMNVEV (reference sequence). The CDR3 totals 15 residues. CDR3 nucleotides: TGTGCCAGCAGGCCACAGGGGGTGGAAGCCTACGAGCAGTACTTC. As protein: CASRPQGVEAYEQYF.

This clonotype was found a few times. The V gene is TRBV11-1, the J gene TRBJ2-7; TRBD1 might be the D (6 bases). CDR1 is SGHAT, CDR2 FQDESV, per germline (reference sequence). Trimming cost V 6 bases and J 3 bases, with 12 bases left between them. The CDR3 is made up of 13 amino acids. The CDR3: CASSSTGFYEQYF. In DNA form, the CDR3 reads TGTGCCAGCAGTTCAACAGGGTTCTACGAGCAGTACTTC.

On this clonotype: At one end, the junction sequence differs from germline, possibly due to a read error. The chain employs TRBV6-5 and TRBJ1-4; D gene uncertain. Germline CDR1 MNHEY, CDR2 SVGAGI. The CDR3 covers 14 residues. CDR3 sequence: CTSSFRRRDEKLFF. CDR3 DNA sequence: TGTACCAGCAGTTTCCGCAGGCGGGATGAAAAACTGTTTTTT.

This clonotype came up once. CDR3 bases: TGTGCCAGCAGCCGGGGACAGGGAAAGCAAGAGACCCAGTACTTC. Encoded protein: CASSRGQGKQETQYF. V usage is TRBV12-3 or TRBV12-4 and J usage is TRBJ2-5, with 9 bases lining up with TRBD1. Trimming cost V 6 bases and J 2 bases; bases outside gene matches: 7. CDR3 size: 15 residues.

There are a few counts of this clonotype. This rearrangement joins TRBV20-1 to TRBJ1-6; 7 nucleotides match TRBD1. Losses at the gene ends were 0 bases for V and 0 bases for J; bases not matched to a gene: 5. The CDR3 loop spans 17 amino acids. Germline V CDR1 and CDR2: DFQATT, SNEGSKA (reference sequence). CDR3 amino acids: CSARDRGRSSYNSPLHF. The CDR3 DNA is TGCAGTGCTAGAGATAGGGGGCGAAGCTCCTATAATTCACCCCTCCACTTT.

This clonotype is medium-sized (0.01 to 0.1%) in the sample. The chain couples TRBV4-2 to TRBJ2-2; 8 bases are shared with TRBD2. Germline V CDR1 and CDR2: LGHNA, YNFKEQ. The CDR3 is 16 amino acids. Unmatched junction bases numbered 6, after V lost 0 bases and J lost 6 bases. The CDR3 coding sequence is TGTGCCAGCAGCCAAGACTCAAGCGGGAGTTCCGGGGAGCTGTTTTTT. As protein: CASSQDSSGSSGELFF.

In its sample, this clonotype was seen a few times. CDR3 amino acids: CSARAGGLQETQYF. The CDR3 region has the DNA TGCAGTGCTCGAGCGGGGGGCTTACAAGAGACCCAGTACTTC. This chain joins TRBV20-1 and TRBJ2-5, with TRBD2 matching over 9 bases. There are 14 residues in the CDR3. Trimming took 5 bases from V and 2 from J; bases not matched to a gene: 6. Germline V gene sequence: CDR1 DFQATT, CDR2 SNEGSKA (reference sequence).

The chain joins TRBV28 to TRBJ2-1, with 10 bases aligning to TRBD2. Germline V gene data show CDR1 as MDHEN and CDR2 as SYDVKM. The CDR3 is 16 amino acids. Trimming cost V 6 bases and J 4 bases; bases outside gene matches: 9. The CDR3 DNA sequence: TGTGCCAGCAGCTTGCAGCCGGGACTAGCGTACAATGAGCAGTTCTTC. It translates to CASSLQPGLAYNEQFF. Complete variable domain (other parts from reference TRBV28 and TRBJ2-1): DVKVTQSSRYLVKRTGEKVFLECVQDMDHENMFWYRQDPGLGLRLIYFSYDVKMKEKGDIPEGYSVSREKKERFSLILESASTNQTSMYLCASSLQPGLAYNEQFFGPGTRLTVL.

This chain uses TRBV27 with TRBJ2-7; possible D gene TRBD1, 5 bases. Germline V gives CDR1 MNHEY, CDR2 SMNVEV (reference sequence). Deletions cut 4 bases from V and 5 bases from J, with 21 bases between. The CDR3 has 16 amino acids. The CDR3 coding sequence is TGTGCCAGCAGTTCCCCCCACAGGTTGGGCCAAAACGAGCAGTACTTC. Its protein product is CASSSPHRLGQNEQYF.

The V gene is TRBV20-1, the J gene TRBJ1-6, with D possibly TRBD1 on 5 matching bases. CDR1 is DFQATT, CDR2 SNEGSKA, per germline (reference sequence). The CDR3 loop spans 15 amino acids. Between the trimmed V and J ends, which lost 1 base and 9 bases, there was a span of 16 bases. CDR3 region: CSARAGAGFISPLHF. In DNA, the CDR3 is TGCAGTGCTAGAGCTGGGGCAGGGTTTATTTCACCCCTCCACTTT.

The chain employs TRBV24-1 and TRBJ2-2; 7 bases align to TRBD2. The trim removed 9 bases at V and 6 bases at J, leaving 12 bases unmatched. Germline CDR1 is KGHDR and CDR2 is SFDVKD. This CDR3 region has 15 residues. In nucleotides, the CDR3 is TGTGCCACCGCCCGAAGGGCAGGGAGGGCCGGGGAGCTGTTTTTT. Encoded protein: CATARRAGRAGELFF.

This chain links TRBV7-2 with TRBJ1-1; 8 nucleotides line up with TRBD1. There are 14 residues in the CDR3. J was trimmed by 0 bases and V by 4 bases; bases with no gene match: 1. CDR1 SGHTA and CDR2 FQGNSA come from the germline V gene. The CDR3 DNA reads TGTGCCAGCAGCTCGACAGGGGTGAACACTGAAGCTTTCTTT. It specifies CASSSTGVNTEAFF.